The entry that follows covers one T cell receptor (beta chain) sequence. Its antigen is undetermined. This sample is part of a study of T cells in localized non-small cell lung cancer. Notes on the study in general: Maximal T cell clonality occurred in uninvolved adjacent lung, with tumor ranking below it.

Sequencing was performed with immunoSEQ multiplex PCR; in TCRdb, only in-frame clones are kept and a portion is missing. This sample has tens of thousands of clones, with almost 85% found just once. Germline lookup yields CDR1 LNHDA and CDR2 SQIVND (reference sequence). CDR3 length: 15 amino acids. V gave up 6 bases and J gave up 2 bases, with 14 bases separating them. V gene TRBV19 combines with J gene TRBJ2-1; no reliable D call. Sample: peripheral blood, taken before any cancer treatment. The origin of this receptor is an older female donor with stage I lung adenocarcinoma. The chain's CDR3 is CASSTRPLPYNEQFF. Written as DNA, the CDR3 is TGTGCCAGTAGCACCCGCCCCCTCCCCTACAATGAGCAGTTCTTC.